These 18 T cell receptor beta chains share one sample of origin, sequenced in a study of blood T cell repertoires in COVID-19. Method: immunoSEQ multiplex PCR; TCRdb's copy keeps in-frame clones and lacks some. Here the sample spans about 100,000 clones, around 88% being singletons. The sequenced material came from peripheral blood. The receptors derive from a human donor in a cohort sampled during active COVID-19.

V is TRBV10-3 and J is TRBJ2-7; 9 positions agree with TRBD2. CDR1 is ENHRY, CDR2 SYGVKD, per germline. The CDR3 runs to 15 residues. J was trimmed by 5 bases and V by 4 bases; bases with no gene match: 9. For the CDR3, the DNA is TGTGCCATCAGTGGGGGTGCGGGAGGGAGGAACGAGCAGTACTTC. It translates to CAISGGAGGRNEQYF.

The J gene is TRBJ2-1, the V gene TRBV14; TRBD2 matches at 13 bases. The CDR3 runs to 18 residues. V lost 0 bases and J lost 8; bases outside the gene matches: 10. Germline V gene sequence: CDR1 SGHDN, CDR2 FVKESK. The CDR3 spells CASSQDWRTSGRLDEQFF. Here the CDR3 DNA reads TGTGCCAGCAGCCAAGATTGGCGGACTAGCGGGAGACTTGATGAGCAGTTCTTC.

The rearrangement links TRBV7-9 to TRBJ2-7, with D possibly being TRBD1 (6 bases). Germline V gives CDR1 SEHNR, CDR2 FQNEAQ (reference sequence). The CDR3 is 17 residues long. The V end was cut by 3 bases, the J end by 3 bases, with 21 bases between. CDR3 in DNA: TGTGCCAGCAGCTTTATTACACAGGGCGGGTTTCTCTACGAGCAGTACTTC. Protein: CASSFITQGGFLYEQYF.

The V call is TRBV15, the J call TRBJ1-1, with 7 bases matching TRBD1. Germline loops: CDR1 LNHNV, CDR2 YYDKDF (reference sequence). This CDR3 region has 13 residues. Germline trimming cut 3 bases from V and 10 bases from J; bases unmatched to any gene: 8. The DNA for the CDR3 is TGTGCCACCAGCAGGGAATCACAGGGGATAGCTTTCTTT. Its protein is CATSRESQGIAFF.

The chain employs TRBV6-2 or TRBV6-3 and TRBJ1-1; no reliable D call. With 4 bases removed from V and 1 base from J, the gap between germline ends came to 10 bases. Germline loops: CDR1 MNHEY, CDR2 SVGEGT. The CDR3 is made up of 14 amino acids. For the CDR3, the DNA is TGTGCCAGCAGTTCATGGGCCGCGAACACTGAAGCTTTCTTT. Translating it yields CASSSWAANTEAFF.

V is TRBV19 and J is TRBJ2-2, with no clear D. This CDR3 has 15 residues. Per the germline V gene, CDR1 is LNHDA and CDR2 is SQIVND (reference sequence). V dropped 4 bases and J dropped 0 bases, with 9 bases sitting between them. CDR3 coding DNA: TGTGCCAGTAGTACGCGGAGAGCGAACACCGGGGAGCTGTTTTTT. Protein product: CASSTRRANTGELFF.

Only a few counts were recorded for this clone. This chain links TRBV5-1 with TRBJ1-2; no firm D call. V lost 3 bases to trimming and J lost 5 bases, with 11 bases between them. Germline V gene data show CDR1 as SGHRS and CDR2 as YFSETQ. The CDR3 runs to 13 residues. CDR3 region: CASSSRGSYGYTF. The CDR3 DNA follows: TGCGCCAGCAGCTCGAGAGGCTCATATGGCTACACCTTC.

This chain's CDR3 is CASRGDGVPSYEQYF. In DNA, the CDR3 is TGTGCCAGCAGGGGCGACGGGGTACCCTCCTACGAGCAGTACTTC. The rearrangement uses TRBV27 and TRBJ2-7; D is perhaps TRBD2 (5 bases). This CDR3 comprises 15 residues. The ends were cut back, 6 bases at V and 0 bases at J, with 15 bases in the middle. CDR1 is MNHEY, CDR2 SMNVEV, per germline (reference sequence).

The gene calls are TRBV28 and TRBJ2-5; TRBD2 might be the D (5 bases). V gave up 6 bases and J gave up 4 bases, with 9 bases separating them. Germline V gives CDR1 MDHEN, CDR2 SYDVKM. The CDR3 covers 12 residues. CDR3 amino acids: CASSGIGETQYF. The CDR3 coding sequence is TGTGCCAGCAGCGGGATTGGAGAGACCCAGTACTTC.

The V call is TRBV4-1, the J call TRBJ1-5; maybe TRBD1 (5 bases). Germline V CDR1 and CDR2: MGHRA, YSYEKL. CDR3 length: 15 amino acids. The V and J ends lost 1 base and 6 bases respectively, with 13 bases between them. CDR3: CASSQGSGGGQPQHF. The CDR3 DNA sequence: TGCGCCAGCAGCCAAGGCAGTGGCGGGGGTCAGCCCCAGCATTTT.

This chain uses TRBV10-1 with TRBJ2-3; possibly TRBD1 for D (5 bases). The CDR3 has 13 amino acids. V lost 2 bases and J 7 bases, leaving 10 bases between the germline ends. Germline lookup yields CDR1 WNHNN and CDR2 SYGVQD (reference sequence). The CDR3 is CASSEGQNHTQYF. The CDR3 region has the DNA TGCGCCAGCAGTGAGGGACAAAACCATACGCAGTATTTT.

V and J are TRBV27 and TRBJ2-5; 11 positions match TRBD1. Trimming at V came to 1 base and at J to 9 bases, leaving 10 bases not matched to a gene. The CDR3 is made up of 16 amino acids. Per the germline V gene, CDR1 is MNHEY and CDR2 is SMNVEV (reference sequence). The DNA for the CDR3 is TGTGCCAGCAGTTTATTGGGGACAGGGGGTGTTCGGGCCCAGTACTTC. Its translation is CASSLLGTGGVRAQYF.

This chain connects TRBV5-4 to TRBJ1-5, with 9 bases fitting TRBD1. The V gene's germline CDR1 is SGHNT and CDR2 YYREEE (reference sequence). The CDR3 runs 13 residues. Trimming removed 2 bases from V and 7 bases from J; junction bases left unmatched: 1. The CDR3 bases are TGTGCCAGCAGCTTACAGGGGGCCCAGCCCCAGCATTTT. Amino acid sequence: CASSLQGAQPQHF.

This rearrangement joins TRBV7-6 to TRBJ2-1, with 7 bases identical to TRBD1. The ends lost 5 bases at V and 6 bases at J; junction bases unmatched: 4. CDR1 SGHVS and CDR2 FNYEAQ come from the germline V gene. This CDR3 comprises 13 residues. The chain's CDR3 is CASSPHRGNEQFF. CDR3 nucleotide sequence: TGTGCCAGCAGCCCGCACAGGGGCAATGAGCAGTTCTTC.

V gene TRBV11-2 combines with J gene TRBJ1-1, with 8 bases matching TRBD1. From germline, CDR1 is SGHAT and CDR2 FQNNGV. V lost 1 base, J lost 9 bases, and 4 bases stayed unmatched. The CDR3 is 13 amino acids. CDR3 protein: CASSLVGQGKAFF. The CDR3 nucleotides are TGTGCCAGCAGCTTAGTAGGACAGGGCAAAGCTTTCTTT.

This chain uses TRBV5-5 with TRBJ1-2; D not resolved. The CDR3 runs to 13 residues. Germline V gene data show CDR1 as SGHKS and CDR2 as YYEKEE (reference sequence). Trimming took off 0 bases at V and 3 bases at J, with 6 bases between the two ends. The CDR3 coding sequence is TGTGCCAGCAGCTTGGTGGGCGACTATGGCTACACCTTC. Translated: CASSLVGDYGYTF.

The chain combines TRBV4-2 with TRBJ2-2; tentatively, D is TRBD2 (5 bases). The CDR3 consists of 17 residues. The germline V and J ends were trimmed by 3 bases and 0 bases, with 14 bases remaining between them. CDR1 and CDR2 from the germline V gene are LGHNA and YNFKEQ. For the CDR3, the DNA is TGTGCCAGCAGCCACGGATTGATACTAGCGAACACCGGGGAGCTGTTTTTT. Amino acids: CASSHGLILANTGELFF.

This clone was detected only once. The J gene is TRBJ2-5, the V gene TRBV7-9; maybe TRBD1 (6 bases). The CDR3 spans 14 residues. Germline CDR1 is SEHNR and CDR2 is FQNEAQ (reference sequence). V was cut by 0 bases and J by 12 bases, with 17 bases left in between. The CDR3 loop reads CASSLAKGVRVKYF. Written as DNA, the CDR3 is TGTGCCAGCAGCTTAGCGAAGGGGGTCCGGGTAAAGTACTTC.